This T cell receptor beta chain was retrieved from a study of CD8 T cells in ankylosing spondylitis. This clonotype was counted between two and nine times. What it binds is not known. TCRdb used MiXCR to reprocess the 5' RACE reads, holding one entry per CDR3 protein. The sample includes some 840,000 distinct CDR3 sequences, over 9.5% of them seen just once. Findings of the study overall: Apparently characteristic of ankylosing spondylitis blood was a TCR beta motif (about eight highly homologous variants).

CDR1 SGHRS and CDR2 YFSETQ come from the germline V gene. V shed 4 bases and J shed 3 bases, with 10 bases lying between them. This CDR3 has 14 residues. The specimen was blood, either unsorted or a sorted T cell fraction (not recorded which). The sequence was collected from a male donor with ankylosing spondylitis. This chain links TRBV5-1 with TRBJ2-2; tentative D call: TRBD2 (5 bases). CDR3: CASSQDLDTGELFF. CDR3 nucleotides: TGCGCCAGCAGCCAGGACTTGGACACCGGGGAGCTGTTTTTT. Supplemented by reference TRBV5-1 and TRBJ2-2, the full variable domain reads KAGVTQTPRYLIKTRGQQVTLSCSPISGHRSVSWYQQTPGQGLQFLFEYFSETQRNKGNFPGRFSGRQFSNSRSEMNVSTLELGDSALYLCASSQDLDTGELFFGEGSRLTVL.